This T cell receptor beta chain was observed in a study of T cell changes during pregnancy in multiple sclerosis. Profiling relied on immunoSEQ multiplex PCR, and the TCRdb table lists in-frame clones only, not all of them. The sample shows tens of thousands of clones, 90% to 95% of them seen only once. This CDR3 spans 16 amino acids. Germline lookup yields CDR1 MRHNA and CDR2 SNTAGT. V shed 0 bases, J shed 8 bases, and the junction held 6 bases outside the gene matches. Sequenced here: CD8+ T cells from peripheral blood mononuclear cells, sampled before pregnancy. This receptor was taken from a female donor with multiple sclerosis, enrolled in a pregnancy study. The V and J genes are TRBV6-4 and TRBJ2-1; 11 bases align to TRBD2. CDR3 sequence reads: CASSDSSGGATDEQFF. The CDR3 DNA sequence: TGTGCCAGCAGTGACTCTAGCGGGGGGGCCACGGATGAGCAGTTCTTC.